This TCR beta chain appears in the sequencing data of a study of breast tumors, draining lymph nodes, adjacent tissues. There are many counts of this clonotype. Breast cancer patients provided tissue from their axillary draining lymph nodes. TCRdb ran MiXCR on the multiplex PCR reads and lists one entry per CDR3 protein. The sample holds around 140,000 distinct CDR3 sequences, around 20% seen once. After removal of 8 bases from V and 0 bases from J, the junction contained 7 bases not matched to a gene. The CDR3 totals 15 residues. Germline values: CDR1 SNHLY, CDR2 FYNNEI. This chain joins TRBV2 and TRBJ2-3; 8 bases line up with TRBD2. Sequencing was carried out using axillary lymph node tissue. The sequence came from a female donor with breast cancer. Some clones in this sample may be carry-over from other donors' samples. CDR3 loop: CASHGASGSTDTQYF. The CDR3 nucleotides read TGTGCCAGCCACGGGGCTAGCGGGAGCACAGATACGCAGTATTTT.